This T cell receptor beta chain was found in a study of monozygotic twins with inflammatory bowel disease. Reanalyzing the 5' RACE reads, TCRdb keeps one entry per CDR3 protein, without DNA. The table for this sample gives approximately 400,000 distinct CDR3 sequences. Looked up from germline, CDR1 is GTSNPN and CDR2 is SVGIG (reference sequence). The CDR3 runs to 14 residues. This receptor was taken from a human donor with ulcerative colitis or Crohn's disease, or a healthy co-twin of an affected twin (not recorded which). The chain recombines TRBV30 with TRBJ2-3; TCRdb's assignment of TRBD2 cannot be checked, as there is no DNA. The sequenced sample consisted of blood. Here the CDR3 reads CAWSWLADTDTQYF.